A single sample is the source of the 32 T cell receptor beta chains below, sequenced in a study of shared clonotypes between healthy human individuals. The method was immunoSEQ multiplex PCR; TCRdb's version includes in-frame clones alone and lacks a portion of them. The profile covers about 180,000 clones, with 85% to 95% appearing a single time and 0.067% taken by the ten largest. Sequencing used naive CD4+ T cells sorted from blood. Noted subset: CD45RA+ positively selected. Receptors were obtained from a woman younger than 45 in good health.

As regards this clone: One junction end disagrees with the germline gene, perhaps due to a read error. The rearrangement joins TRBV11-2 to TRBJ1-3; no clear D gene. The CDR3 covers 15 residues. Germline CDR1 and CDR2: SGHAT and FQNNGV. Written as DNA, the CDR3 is TGTGCCAGCAGCATAGATTTGAGCTCTGGAAACACCATATATTTT. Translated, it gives CASSIDLSSGNTIYF. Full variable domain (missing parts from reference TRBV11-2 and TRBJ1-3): EAGVAQSPRYKIIEKRQSVAFWCNPISGHATLYWYQQILGQGPKLLIQFQNNGVVDDSQLPKDRFSAERLKGVDSTLKIQPAKLEDSAVYLCASSIDLSSGNTIYFGEGSWLTVV.

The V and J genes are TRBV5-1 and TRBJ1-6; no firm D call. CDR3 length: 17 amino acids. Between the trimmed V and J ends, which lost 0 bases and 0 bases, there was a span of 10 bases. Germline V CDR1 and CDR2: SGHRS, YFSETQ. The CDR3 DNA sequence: TGCGCCAGCAGCTTGGCCGTGCAGAACTCCTATAATTCACCCCTCCACTTT. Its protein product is CASSLAVQNSYNSPLHF.

The CDR3 spells CASSISTGTGNYGYTF. The DNA of the CDR3 is TGTGCCAGTAGTATATCGACGGGGACGGGTAACTATGGCTACACCTTC. The V gene is TRBV19, the J gene TRBJ1-2; possibly TRBD1 for D (5 bases). V was shortened by 2 bases and J by 1 base, with 14 bases between the two germline ends. The CDR3 extends over 16 amino acids. Germline CDR1 is LNHDA and CDR2 is SQIVND (reference sequence). Looking up the rest from reference TRBV19 and TRBJ1-2 gives the full variable domain: DGGITQSPKYLFRKEGQNVTLSCEQNLNHDAMYWYRQDPGQGLRLIYYSQIVNDFQKGDIAEGYSVSREKKESFPLTVTSAQKNPTAFYLCASSISTGTGNYGYTFGSGTRLTVV.

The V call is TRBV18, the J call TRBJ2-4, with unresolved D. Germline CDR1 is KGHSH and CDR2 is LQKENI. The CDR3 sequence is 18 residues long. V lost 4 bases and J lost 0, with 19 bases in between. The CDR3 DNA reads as TGTGCCAGCTCACGGACCCCGGAACAGCAGCTAGCCAAAAACATTCAGTACTTC. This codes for CASSRTPEQQLAKNIQYF.

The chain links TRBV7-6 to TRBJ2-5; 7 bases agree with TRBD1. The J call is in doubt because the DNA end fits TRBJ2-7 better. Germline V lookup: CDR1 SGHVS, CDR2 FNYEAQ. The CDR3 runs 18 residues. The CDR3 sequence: CASGLTYSLGTVSYEQYF. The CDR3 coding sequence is TGTGCCAGCGGATTAACTTACTCATTGGGGACAGTCTCCTACGAGCAGTACTTC.

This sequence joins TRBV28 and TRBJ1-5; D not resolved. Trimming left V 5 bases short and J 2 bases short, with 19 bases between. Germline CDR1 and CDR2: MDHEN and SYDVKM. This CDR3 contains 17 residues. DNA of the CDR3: TGTGCCAGCAGTAACCTCGGACCGTCTAGGGGCAATCAGCCCCAGCATTTT. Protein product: CASSNLGPSRGNQPQHF.

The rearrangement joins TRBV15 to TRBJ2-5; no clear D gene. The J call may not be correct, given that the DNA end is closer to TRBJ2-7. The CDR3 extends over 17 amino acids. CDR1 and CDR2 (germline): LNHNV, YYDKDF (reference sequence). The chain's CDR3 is CATSRGEEWKSSYEQYF. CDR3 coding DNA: TGTGCCACCAGCAGAGGAGAGGAATGGAAATCTTCCTACGAGCAGTACTTC.

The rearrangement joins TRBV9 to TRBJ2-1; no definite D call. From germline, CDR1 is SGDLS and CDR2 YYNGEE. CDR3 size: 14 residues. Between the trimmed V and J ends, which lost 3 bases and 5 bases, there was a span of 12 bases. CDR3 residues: CASSAQPLDNEQFF. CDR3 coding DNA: TGTGCCAGCAGCGCCCAACCTCTGGACAATGAGCAGTTCTTC.

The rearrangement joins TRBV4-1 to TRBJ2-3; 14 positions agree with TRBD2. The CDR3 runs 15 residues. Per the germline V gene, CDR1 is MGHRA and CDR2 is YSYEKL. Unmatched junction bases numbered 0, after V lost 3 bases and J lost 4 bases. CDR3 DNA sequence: TGCGCCAGCAGCCAGGGACTAGCGGGAGCAGATACGCAGTATTTT. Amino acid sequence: CASSQGLAGADTQYF.

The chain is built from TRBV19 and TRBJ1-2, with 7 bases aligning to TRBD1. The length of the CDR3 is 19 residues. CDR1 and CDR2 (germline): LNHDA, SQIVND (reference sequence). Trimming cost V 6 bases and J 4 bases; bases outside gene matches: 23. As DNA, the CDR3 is TGTGCCAGTAGCCCTCTGAAGTCAGGGGGATACCGTCCTACCTATGGCTACACCTTC. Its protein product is CASSPLKSGGYRPTYGYTF.

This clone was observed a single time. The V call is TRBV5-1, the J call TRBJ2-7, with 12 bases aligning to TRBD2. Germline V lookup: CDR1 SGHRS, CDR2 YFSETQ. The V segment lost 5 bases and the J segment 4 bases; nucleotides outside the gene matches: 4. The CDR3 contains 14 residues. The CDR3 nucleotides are TGCGCCAGCAGACGGACTAGCGGGGTTTACGAGCAGTACTTC. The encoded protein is CASRRTSGVYEQYF.

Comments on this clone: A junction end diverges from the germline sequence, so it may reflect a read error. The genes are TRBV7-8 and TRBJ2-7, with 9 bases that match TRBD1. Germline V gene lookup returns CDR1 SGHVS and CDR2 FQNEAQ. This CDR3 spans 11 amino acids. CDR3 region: CASSSRDRAFF. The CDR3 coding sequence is TGTGCCAGCAGCTCCCGGGACAGGGCCTTCTTC.

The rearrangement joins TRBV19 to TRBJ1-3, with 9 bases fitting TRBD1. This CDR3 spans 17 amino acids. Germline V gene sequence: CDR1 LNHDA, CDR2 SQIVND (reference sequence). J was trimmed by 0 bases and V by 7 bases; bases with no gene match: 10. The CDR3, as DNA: TGTGCCAGTACCCACACAGGGGGCTCTCTCTCTGGAAACACCATATATTTT. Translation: CASTHTGGSLSGNTIYF.

CDR3 sequence reads: CASSLTGPLGNQPQHF. CDR3 nucleotides: TGTGCCAGCAGTCTCACAGGACCCTTGGGCAATCAGCCCCAGCATTTT. The J gene is TRBJ1-5, the V gene TRBV28; a possible D gene is TRBD1 (5 bases). Germline V gene sequence: CDR1 MDHEN, CDR2 SYDVKM. The CDR3 consists of 16 residues. V was trimmed by 5 bases and J by 2 bases, leaving 16 bases between them.

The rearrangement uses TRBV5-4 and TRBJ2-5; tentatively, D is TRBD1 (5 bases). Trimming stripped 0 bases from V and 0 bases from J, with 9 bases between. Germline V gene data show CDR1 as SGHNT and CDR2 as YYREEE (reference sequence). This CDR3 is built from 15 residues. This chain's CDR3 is CASSLAGNYQETQYF. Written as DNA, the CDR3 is TGTGCCAGCAGCTTGGCAGGGAACTACCAAGAGACCCAGTACTTC. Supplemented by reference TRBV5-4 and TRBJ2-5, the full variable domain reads ETGVTQSPTHLIKTRGQQVTLRCSSQSGHNTVSWYQQALGQGPQFIFQYYREEENGRGNFPPRFSGLQFPNYSSELNVNALELDDSALYLCASSLAGNYQETQYFGPGTRLLVL.

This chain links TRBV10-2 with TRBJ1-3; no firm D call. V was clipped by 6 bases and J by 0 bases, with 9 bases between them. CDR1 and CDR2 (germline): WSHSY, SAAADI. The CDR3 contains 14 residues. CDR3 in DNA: TGCGCCAGCAGCAAGCAGGACTCTGGAAACACCATATATTTT. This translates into CASSKQDSGNTIYF.

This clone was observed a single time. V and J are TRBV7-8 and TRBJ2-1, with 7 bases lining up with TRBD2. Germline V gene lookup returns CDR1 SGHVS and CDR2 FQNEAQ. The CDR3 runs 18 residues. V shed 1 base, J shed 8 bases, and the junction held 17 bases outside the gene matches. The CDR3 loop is CASSLVGTSDWFFDEQFF. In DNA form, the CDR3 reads TGTGCCAGCAGCTTAGTGGGCACTAGCGATTGGTTTTTTGATGAGCAGTTCTTC.

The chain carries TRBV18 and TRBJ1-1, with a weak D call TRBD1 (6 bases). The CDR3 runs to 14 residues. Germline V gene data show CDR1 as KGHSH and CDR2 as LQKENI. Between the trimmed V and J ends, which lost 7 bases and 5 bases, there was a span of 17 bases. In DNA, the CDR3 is TGTGCCAGCTGGCGGGACACGGAAAAGACTGAAGCTTTCTTT. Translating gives CASWRDTEKTEAFF.

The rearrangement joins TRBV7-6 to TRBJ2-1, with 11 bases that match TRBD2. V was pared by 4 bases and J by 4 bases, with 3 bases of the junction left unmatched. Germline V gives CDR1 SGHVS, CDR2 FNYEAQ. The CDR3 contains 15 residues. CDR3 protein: CASSSRLAGYNEQFF. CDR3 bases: TGTGCCAGCAGCTCCCGACTAGCGGGGTACAATGAGCAGTTCTTC. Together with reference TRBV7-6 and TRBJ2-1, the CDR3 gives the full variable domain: GAGVSQSPRYKVTKRGQDVALRCDPISGHVSLYWYRQALGQGPEFLTYFNYEAQQDKSGLPNDRFSAERPEGSISTLTIQRTEQRDSAMYRCASSSRLAGYNEQFFGPGTRLTVL.

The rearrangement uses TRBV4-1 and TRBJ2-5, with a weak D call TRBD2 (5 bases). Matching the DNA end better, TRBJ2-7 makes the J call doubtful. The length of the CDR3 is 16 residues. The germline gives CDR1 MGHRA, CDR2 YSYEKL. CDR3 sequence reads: CASSPIRRTGTYEQYF. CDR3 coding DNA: TGCGCCAGCAGCCCGATCCGGCGAACGGGAACATACGAGCAGTACTTC.

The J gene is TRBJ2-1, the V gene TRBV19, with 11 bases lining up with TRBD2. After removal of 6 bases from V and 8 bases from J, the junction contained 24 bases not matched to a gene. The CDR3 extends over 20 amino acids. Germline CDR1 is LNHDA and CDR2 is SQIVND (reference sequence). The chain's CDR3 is CASRPDRAGIAGGPKDEQFF. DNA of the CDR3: TGTGCCAGTAGACCGGATAGAGCAGGCATAGCGGGAGGGCCTAAAGATGAGCAGTTCTTC.

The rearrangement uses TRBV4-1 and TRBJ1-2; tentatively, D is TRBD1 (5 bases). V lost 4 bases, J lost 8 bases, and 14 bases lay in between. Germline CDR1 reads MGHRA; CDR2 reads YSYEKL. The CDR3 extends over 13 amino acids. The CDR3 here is CASSPPGTGGYTF. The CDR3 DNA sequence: TGCGCCAGCAGCCCACCCGGGACGGGGGGCTACACCTTC.

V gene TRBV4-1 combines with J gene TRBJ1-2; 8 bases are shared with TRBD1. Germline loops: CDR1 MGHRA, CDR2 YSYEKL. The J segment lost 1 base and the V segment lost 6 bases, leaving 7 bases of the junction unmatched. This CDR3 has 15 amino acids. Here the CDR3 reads CASRMTGAVNYGYTF. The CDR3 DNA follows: TGCGCCAGCAGGATGACAGGGGCGGTTAACTATGGCTACACCTTC.

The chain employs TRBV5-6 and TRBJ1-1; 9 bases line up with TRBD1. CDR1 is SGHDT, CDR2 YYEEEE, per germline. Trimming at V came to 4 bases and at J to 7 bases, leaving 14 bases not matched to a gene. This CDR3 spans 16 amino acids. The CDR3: CASSATGTGLIGEAFF. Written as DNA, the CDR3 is TGTGCCAGCAGCGCCACCGGGACAGGGCTTATTGGTGAAGCTTTCTTT.

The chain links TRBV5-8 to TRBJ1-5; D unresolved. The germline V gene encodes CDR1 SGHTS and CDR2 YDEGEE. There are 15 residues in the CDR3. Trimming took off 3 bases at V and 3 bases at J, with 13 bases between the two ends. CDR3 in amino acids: CASSSPLGTNQPQHF. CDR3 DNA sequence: TGTGCCAGCAGCTCCCCATTGGGCACCAATCAGCCCCAGCATTTT.

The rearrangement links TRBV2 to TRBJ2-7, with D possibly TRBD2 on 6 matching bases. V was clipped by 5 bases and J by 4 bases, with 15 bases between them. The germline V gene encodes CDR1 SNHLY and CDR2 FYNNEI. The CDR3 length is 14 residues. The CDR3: CASSHIRDFYEQYF. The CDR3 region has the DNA TGTGCCAGCAGTCATATCCGGGACTTTTACGAGCAGTACTTC.

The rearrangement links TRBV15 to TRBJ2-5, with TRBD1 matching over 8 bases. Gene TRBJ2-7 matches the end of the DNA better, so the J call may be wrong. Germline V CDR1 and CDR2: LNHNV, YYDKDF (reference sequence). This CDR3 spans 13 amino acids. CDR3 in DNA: TGTGCCACCAGCCCCCGGACAGGGTACGAGCAGTACTTC. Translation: CATSPRTGYEQYF.

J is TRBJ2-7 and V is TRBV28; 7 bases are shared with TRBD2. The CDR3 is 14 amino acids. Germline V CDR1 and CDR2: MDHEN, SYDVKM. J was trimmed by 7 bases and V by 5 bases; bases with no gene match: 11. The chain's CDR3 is CASSPNPAGVEQYF. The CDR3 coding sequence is TGTGCCAGCAGTCCCAACCCCGCGGGAGTGGAGCAGTACTTC.

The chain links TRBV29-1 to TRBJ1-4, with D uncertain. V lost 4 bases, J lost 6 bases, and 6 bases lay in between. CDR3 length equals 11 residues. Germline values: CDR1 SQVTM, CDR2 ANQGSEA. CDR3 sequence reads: CSVVAYEKLFF. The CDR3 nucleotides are TGCAGCGTTGTAGCCTATGAAAAACTGTTTTTT.

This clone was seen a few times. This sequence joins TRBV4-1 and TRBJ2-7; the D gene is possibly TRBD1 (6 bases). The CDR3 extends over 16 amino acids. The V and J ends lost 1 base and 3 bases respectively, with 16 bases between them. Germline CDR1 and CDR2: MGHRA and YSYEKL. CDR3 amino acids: CASSQGRARGSYEQYF. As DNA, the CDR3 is TGCGCCAGCAGCCAAGGCCGAGCCAGGGGAAGCTACGAGCAGTACTTC.

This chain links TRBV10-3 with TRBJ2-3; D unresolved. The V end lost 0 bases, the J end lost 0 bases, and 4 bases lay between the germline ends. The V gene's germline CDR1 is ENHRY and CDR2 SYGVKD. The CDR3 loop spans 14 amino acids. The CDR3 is CAISESKSTDTQYF. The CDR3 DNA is TGTGCCATCAGTGAGTCGAAGAGCACAGATACGCAGTATTTT.

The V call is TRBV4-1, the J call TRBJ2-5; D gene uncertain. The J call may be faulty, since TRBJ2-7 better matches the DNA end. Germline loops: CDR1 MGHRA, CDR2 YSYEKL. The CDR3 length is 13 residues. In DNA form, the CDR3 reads TGCGCCAGCAGCCGACCTGCGGCCCACGAGCAGTACTTC. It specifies CASSRPAAHEQYF.